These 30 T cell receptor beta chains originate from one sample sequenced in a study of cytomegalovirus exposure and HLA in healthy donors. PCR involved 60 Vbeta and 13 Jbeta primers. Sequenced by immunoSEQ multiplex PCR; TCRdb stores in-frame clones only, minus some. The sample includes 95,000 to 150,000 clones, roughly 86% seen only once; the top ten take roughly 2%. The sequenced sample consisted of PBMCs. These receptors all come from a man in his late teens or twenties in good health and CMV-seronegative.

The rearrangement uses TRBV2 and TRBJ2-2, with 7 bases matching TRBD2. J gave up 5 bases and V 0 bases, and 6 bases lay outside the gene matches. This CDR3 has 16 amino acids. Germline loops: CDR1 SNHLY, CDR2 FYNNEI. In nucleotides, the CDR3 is TGTGCCAGCAGTGAAGCGAGACTAGCCCAGACCGGGGAGCTGTTTTTT. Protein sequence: CASSEARLAQTGELFF.

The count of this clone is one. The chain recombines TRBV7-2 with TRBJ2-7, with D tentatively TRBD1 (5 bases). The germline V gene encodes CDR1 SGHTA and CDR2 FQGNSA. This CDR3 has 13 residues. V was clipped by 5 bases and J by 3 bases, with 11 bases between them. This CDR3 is CASSGRGGYEQYF. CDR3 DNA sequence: TGTGCCAGCAGCGGTAGGGGTGGCTACGAGCAGTACTTC.

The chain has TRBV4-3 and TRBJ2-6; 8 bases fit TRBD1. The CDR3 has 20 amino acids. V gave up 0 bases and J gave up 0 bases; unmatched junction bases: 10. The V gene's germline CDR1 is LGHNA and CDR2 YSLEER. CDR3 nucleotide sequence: TGCGCCAGCAGCCAAGAGGTACACAGGGGGGTAAGCTCTGGGGCCAACGTCCTGACTTTC. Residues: CASSQEVHRGVSSGANVLTF.

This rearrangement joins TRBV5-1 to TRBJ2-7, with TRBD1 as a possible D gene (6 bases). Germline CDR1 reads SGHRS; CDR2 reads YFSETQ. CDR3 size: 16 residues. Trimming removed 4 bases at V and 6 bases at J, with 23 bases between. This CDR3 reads CASSPQGSWIDREQYF. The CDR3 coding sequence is TGCGCCAGCAGCCCACAGGGTTCCTGGATAGATCGCGAGCAGTACTTC.

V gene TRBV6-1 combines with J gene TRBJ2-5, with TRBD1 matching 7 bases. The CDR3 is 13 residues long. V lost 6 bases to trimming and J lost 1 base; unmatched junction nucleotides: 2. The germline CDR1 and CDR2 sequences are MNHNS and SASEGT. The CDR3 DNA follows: TGTGCCAGCAGCCGGACAGGCCAAGAGACCCAGTACTTC. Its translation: CASSRTGQETQYF.

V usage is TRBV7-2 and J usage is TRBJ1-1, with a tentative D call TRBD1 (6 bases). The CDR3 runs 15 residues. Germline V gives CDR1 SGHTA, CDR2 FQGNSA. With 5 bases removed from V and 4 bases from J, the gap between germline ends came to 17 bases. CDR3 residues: CASSQETGRPTEAFF. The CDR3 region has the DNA TGTGCCAGCAGCCAAGAAACAGGGAGACCCACTGAAGCTTTCTTT.

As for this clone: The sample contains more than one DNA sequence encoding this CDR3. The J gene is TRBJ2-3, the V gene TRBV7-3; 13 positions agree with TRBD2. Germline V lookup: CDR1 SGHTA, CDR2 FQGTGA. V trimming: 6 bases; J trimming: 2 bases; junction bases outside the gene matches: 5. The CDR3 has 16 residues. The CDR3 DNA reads TGTGCCAGCAGTCGGGGACTAGCGGGGAACACAGATACGCAGTATTTT. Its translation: CASSRGLAGNTDTQYF.

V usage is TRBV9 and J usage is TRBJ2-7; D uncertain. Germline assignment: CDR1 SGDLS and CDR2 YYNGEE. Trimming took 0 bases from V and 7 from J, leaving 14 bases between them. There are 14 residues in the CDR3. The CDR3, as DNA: TGTGCCAGCAGCGTAGCGACTTACGGTGCGGAGCAGTACTTC. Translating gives CASSVATYGAEQYF. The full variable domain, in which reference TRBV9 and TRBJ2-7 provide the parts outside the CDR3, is DSGVTQTPKHLITATGQRVTLRCSPRSGDLSVYWYQQSLDQGLQFLIQYYNGEERAKGNILERFSAQQFPDLHSELNLSSLELGDSALYFCASSVATYGAEQYFGPGTRLTVT.

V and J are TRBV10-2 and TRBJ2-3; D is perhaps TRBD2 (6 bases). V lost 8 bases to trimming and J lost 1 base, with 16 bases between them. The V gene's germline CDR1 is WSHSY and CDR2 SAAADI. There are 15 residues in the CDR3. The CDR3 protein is CASSRRDPGTDTQYF. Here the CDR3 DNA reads TGCGCCAGCTCACGGCGGGACCCTGGCACAGATACGCAGTATTTT.

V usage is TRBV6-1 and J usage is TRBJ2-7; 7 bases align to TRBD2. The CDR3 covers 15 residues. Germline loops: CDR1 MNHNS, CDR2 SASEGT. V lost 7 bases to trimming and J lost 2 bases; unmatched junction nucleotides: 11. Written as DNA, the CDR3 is TGTGCCAGCACCCAGCGGGGCATTCAAACCTACGAGCAGTACTTC. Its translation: CASTQRGIQTYEQYF.

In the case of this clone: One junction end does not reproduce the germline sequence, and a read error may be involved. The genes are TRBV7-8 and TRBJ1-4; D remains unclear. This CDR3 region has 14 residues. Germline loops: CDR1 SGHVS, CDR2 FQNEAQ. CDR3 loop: CASSFSITNGKLFF. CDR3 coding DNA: TGTGCCAGCAGCTTCTCTATAACTAATGGAAAACTGTTTTTT.

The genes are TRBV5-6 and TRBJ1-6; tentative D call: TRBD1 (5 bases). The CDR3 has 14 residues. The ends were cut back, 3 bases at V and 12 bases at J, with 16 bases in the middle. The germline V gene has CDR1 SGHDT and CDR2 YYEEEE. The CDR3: CASSSLNGALPLHF. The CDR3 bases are TGTGCCAGCAGCTCCCTAAATGGGGCGCTACCCCTCCACTTT.

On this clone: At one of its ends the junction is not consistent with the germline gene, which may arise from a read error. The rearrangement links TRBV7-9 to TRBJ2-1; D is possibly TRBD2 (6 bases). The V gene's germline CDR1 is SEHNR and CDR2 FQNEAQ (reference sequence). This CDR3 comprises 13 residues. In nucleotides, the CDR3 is TGTTCCAGCAGCTTAGGAGCTAGCGCCCGTCCCTTCTTC. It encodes CSSSLGASARPFF.

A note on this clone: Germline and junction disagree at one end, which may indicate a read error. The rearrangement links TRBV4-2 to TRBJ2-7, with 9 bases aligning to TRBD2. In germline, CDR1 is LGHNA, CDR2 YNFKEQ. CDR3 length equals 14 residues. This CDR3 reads CASSEEALAGEQYF. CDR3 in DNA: TGTGCCAGCAGCGAAGAGGCCCTAGCGGGAGAGCAGTACTTC.

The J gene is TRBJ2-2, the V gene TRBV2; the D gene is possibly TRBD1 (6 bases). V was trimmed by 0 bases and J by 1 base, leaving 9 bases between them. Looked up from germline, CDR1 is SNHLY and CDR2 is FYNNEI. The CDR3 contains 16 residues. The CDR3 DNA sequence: TGTGCCAGCAGTGAAGCAGGCAGGGGGAACACCGGGGAGCTGTTTTTT. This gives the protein CASSEAGRGNTGELFF.

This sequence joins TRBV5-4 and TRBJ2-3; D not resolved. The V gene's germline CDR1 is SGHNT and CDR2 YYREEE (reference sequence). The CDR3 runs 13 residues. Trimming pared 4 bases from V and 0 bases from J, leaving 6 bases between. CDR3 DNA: TGTGCCAGCAGCACTACAAGCACAGATACGCAGTATTTT. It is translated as CASSTTSTDTQYF. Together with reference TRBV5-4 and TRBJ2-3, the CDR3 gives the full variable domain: ETGVTQSPTHLIKTRGQQVTLRCSSQSGHNTVSWYQQALGQGPQFIFQYYREEENGRGNFPPRFSGLQFPNYSSELNVNALELDDSALYLCASSTTSTDTQYFGPGTRLTVL.

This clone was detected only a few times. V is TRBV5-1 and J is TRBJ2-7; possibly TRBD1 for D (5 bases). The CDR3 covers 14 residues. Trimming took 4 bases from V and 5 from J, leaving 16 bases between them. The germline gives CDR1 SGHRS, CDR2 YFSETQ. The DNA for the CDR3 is TGCGCCAGCAGCCTCTCGACAGCGAGCGACGAGCAGTACTTC. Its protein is CASSLSTASDEQYF.

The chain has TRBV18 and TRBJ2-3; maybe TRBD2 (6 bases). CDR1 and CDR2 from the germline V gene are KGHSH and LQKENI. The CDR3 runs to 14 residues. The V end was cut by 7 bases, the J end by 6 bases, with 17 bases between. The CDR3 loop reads CASFPGLGGDTQYF. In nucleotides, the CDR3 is TGTGCCAGCTTCCCGGGACTCGGAGGGGATACGCAGTATTTT.

The CDR3 spells CASSLEPTTYEQYF. The CDR3 DNA is TGTGCCAGCAGCTTAGAACCTACCACCTACGAGCAGTACTTC. The V call is TRBV11-2, the J call TRBJ2-5, with D unclear. Judging by the DNA end, TRBJ2-7 fits better; the J call may be wrong. CDR3 size: 14 residues. Germline lookup yields CDR1 SGHAT and CDR2 FQNNGV.

The DNA for the CDR3 is TGCGCCAGCACCGGAGGGCGCGAGCAGTACTTC. Its translation: CASTGGREQYF. The rearrangement joins TRBV5-1 to TRBJ2-7; possible D gene TRBD2, 6 bases. CDR1 and CDR2 (germline): SGHRS, YFSETQ. V was trimmed by 6 bases and J by 6 bases, leaving 10 bases between them. CDR3 length equals 11 residues. Full variable domain (remainder filled in from reference TRBV5-1 and TRBJ2-7): KAGVTQTPRYLIKTRGQQVTLSCSPISGHRSVSWYQQTPGQGLQFLFEYFSETQRNKGNFPGRFSGRQFSNSRSEMNVSTLELGDSALYLCASTGGREQYFGPGTRLTVT.

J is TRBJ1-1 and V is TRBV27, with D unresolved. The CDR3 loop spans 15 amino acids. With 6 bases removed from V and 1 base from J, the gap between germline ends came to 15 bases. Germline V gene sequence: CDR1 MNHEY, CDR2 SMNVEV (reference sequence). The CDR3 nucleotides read TGTGCCAGCAGCCAACGCGGGGTGGGGAACACTGAAGCTTTCTTT. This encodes CASSQRGVGNTEAFF.

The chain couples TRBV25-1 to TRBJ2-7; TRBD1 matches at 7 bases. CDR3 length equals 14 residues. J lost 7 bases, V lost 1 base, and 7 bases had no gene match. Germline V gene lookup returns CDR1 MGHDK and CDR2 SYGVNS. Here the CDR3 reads CASSESGGAAEQYF. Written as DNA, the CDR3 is TGTGCCAGCAGTGAATCAGGGGGAGCGGCTGAGCAGTACTTC.

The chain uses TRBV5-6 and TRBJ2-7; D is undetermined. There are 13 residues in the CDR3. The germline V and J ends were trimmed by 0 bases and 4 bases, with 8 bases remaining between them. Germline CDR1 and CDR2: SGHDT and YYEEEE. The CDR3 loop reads CASSLGGVYEQYF. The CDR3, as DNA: TGTGCCAGCAGCTTGGGTGGAGTTTACGAGCAGTACTTC.

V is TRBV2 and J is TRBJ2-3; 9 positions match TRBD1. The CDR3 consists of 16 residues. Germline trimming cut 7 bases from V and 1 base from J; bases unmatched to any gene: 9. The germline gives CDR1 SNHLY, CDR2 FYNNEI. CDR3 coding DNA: TGTGCCAGCATGAAACAGGGGGCCGGAGGCACAGATACGCAGTATTTT. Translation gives CASMKQGAGGTDTQYF.

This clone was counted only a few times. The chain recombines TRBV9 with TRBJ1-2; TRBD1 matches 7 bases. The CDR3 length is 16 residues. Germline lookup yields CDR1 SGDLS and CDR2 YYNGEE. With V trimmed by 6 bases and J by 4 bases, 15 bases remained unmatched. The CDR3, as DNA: TGTGCCAGCACCCAGGGGGATCAAGGGGTGGGCTATGGCTACACCTTC. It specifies CASTQGDQGVGYGYTF. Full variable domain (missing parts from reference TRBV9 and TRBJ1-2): DSGVTQTPKHLITATGQRVTLRCSPRSGDLSVYWYQQSLDQGLQFLIQYYNGEERAKGNILERFSAQQFPDLHSELNLSSLELGDSALYFCASTQGDQGVGYGYTFGSGTRLTVV.

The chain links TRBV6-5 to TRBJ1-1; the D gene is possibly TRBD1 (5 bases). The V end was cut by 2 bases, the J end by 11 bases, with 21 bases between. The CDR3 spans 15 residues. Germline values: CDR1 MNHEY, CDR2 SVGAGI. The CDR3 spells CASSYTGLPGSEAFF. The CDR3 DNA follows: TGTGCCAGCAGTTACACGGGCCTCCCAGGGTCCGAGGCTTTCTTT.

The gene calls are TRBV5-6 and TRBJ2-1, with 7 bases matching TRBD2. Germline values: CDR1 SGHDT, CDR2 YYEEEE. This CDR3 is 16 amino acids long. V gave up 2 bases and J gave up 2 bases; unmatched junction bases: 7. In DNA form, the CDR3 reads TGTGCCAGCAGCTTTGGTGCTAGCGGACCCTACAATGAGCAGTTCTTC. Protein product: CASSFGASGPYNEQFF.

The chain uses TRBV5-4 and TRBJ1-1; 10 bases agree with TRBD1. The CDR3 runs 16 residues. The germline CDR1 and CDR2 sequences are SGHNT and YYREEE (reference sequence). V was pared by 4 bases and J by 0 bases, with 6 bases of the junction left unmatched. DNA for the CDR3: TGTGCCAGCAGCATCGGACAGGGGGTCATGAACACTGAAGCTTTCTTT. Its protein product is CASSIGQGVMNTEAFF.

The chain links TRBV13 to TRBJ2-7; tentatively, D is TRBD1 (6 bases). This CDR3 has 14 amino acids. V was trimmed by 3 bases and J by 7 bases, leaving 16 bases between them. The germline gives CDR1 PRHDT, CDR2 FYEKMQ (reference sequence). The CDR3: CASSFLRGMGEQYF. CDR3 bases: TGTGCCAGCAGCTTTCTCAGGGGAATGGGGGAGCAGTACTTC.

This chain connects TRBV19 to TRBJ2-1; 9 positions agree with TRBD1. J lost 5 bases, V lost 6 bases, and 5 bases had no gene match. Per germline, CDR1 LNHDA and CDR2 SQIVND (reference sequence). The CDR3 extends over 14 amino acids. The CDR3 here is CASRAGQGHNEQFF. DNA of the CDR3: TGTGCCAGTAGAGCGGGACAGGGTCACAATGAGCAGTTCTTC.